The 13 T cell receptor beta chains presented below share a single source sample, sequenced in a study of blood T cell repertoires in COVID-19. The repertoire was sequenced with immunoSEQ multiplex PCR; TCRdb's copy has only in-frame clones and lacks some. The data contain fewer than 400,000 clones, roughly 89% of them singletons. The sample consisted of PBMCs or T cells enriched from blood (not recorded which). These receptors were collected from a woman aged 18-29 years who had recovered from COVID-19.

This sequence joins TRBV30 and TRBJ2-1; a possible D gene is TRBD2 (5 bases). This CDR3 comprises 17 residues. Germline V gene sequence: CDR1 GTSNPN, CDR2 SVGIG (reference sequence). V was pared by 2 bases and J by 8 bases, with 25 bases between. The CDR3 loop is CAWSHNSTSIVSDEQFF. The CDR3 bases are TGTGCCTGGAGTCACAATTCAACTAGTATTGTTTCGGATGAGCAGTTCTTC.

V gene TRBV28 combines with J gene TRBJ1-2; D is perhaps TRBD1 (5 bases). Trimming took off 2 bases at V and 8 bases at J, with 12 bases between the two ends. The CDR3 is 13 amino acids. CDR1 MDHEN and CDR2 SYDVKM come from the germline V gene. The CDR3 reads CASSLGRRDGYTF. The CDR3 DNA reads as TGTGCCAGCAGTTTAGGTCGGAGGGACGGCTACACCTTC.

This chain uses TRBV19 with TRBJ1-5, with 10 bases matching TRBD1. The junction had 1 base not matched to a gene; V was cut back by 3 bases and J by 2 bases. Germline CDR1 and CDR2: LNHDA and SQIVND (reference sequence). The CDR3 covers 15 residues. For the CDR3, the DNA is TGTGCCAGTAGTATGGGGACAGGGGGCAATCAGCCCCAGCATTTT. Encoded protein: CASSMGTGGNQPQHF.

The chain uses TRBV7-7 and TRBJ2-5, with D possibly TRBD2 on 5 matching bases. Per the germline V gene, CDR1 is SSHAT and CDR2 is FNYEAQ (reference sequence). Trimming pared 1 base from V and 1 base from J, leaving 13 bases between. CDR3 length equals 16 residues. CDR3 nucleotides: TGTGCCAGCAGCTTAGGTCGAGGGCCAGGCCAAGAGACCCAGTACTTC. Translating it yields CASSLGRGPGQETQYF.

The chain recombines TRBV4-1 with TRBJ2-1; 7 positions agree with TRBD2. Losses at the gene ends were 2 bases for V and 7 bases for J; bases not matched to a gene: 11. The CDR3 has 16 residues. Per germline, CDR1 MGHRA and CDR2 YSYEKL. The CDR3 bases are TGCGCCAGCAGCCAACCGGTCGGGCGGGAGCTGAATGAGCAGTTCTTC. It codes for CASSQPVGRELNEQFF.

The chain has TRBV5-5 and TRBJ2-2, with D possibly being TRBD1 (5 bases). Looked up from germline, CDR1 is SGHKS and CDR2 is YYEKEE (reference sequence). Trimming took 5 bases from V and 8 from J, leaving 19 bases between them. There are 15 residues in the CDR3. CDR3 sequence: CASRGIQEREGELFF. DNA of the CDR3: TGTGCCAGCAGAGGGATACAGGAACGAGAGGGGGAGCTGTTTTTT.

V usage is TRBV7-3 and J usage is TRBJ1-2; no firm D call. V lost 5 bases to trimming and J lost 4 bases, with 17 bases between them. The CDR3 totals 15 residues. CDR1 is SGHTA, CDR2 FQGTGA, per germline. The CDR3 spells CASSERAGPPYGYTF. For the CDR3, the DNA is TGTGCCAGCAGCGAAAGGGCGGGCCCCCCCTATGGCTACACCTTC.

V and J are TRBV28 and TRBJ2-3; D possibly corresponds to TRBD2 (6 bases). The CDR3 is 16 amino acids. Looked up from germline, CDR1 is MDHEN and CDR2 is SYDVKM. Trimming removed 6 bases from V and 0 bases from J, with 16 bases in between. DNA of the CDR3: TGTGCCAGCAGCCCCCGGCTAGCGTCTAGCACAGATACGCAGTATTTT. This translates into CASSPRLASSTDTQYF. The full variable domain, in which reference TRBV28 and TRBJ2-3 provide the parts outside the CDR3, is DVKVTQSSRYLVKRTGEKVFLECVQDMDHENMFWYRQDPGLGLRLIYFSYDVKMKEKGDIPEGYSVSREKKERFSLILESASTNQTSMYLCASSPRLASSTDTQYFGPGTRLTVL.

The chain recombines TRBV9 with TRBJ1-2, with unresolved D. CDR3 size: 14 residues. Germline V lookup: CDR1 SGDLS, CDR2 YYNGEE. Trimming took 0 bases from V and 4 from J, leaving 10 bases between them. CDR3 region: CASSVGGGIYGYTF. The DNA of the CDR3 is TGTGCCAGCAGCGTAGGTGGCGGTATCTATGGCTACACCTTC.

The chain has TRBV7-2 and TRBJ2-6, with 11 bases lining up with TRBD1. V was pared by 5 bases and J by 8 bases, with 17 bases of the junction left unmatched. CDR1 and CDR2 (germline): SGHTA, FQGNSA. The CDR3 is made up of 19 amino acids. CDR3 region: CASSVRTGGVSLASNVLTF. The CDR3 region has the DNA TGTGCCAGCAGCGTTCGGACAGGGGGCGTCAGTCTGGCGTCCAACGTCCTGACTTTC.

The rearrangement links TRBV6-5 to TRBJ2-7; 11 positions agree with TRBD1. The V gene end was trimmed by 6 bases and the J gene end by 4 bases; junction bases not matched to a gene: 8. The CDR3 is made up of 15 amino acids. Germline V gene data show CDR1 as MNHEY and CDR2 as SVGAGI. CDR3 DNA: TGTGCCAGCAGCCTCGGACAGGGGGCTATTTACGAGCAGTACTTC. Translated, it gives CASSLGQGAIYEQYF.

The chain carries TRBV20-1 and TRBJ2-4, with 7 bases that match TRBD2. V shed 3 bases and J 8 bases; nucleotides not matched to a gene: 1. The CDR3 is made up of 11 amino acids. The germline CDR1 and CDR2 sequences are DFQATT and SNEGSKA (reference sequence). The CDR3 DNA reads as TGCAGTGCTAGTCGGGGGGACATTCAGTACTTC. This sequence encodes CSASRGDIQYF.

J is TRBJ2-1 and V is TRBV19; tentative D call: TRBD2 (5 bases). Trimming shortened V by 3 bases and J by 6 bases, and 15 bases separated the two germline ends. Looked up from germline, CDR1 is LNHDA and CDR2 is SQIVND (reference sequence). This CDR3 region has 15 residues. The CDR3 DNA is TGTGCCAGTAGTATGACGGGGAGCCGTGGCAATGAGCAGTTCTTC. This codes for CASSMTGSRGNEQFF.